This is a list of T cell receptor beta chains from one sample in a study of T-cell reconstitution after alpha-beta-depleted transplantation in children. From the PCR reads, TCRdb called clonotypes with MiXCR, one entry per CDR3 protein. The table includes fewer than 700,000 distinct CDR3 sequences, about an eighth detected once. Here the sequenced sample was PBMCs, mostly from graft donor cells, taken 360 days after TCRalphabeta/CD19-depleted stem cell transplant. The receptors were sampled from a male patient under 18 who had a stem cell transplant for acute myeloid leukemia, so the T cells may come from the graft donor. CDR3s include the opening cysteine and the closing phenylalanine or tryptophan. D genes are given only for firm matches. Only some rows state a clone size, as once, few, many or a class for expanded clones.

CDR3	DNA	size	D	length	V	J
CASSLDFDYEQYF	TGCGCCAGCAGCCTGGACTTCGATTACGAGCAGTACTTC	few	.	13	TRBV5-1	TRBJ2-7
CASSLAKGNGYTF	TGTGCCAGCAGCTTAGCTAAGGGTAATGGCTACACCTTC	few	.	13	TRBV7-3	TRBJ1-2
CASSLDAGELYEQYF	TGTGCCAGCAGCTTGGACGCGGGTGAACTTTACGAGCAGTACTTC	many	.	15	TRBV7-3	TRBJ2-7
CASSPRDRAQPQHF	TGTGCCAGCAGCCCCCGGGACAGGGCACAGCCCCAGCATTTT	.	TRBD1	14	TRBV12-3/TRBV12-4	TRBJ1-5
CASSLLLAQGGNEQFF	TGTGCCAGCAGTTTGCTCCTGGCCCAGGGGGGGAATGAGCAGTTCTTC	many	.	16	TRBV28	TRBJ2-1
CASSLEDRVYDYEQYF	TGTGCCAGCAGCTTGGAGGACAGGGTGTACGACTACGAGCAGTACTTC	many	TRBD1	16	TRBV5-5	TRBJ2-7
CASNKEVPAEQFF	TGTGCCAGCAATAAGGAAGTACCTGCTGAGCAGTTCTTC	.	.	13	TRBV2	TRBJ2-1
CSVVRAGVGNEQFF	TGCAGCGTTGTACGAGCGGGAGTGGGCAATGAGCAGTTCTTC	.	TRBD2	14	TRBV29-1	TRBJ2-1
CASSSLRRPTMNTEAFF	TGCGCCAGCAGCTCTCTCCGCCGGCCAACTATGAACACTGAAGCTTTCTTT	many	.	17	TRBV5-1	TRBJ1-1
CASSLWRGQRTEAFF	TGTGCCAGCAGCTTGTGGAGGGGGCAGCGCACTGAAGCTTTCTTT	many	TRBD1	15	TRBV5-8	TRBJ1-1
CSAPRTDSRHEQYF	TGCAGTGCCCCACGAACGGACAGTCGCCACGAGCAGTACTTC	many	.	14	TRBV20-1	TRBJ2-7
CASSTTGTSGPEGETQYF	TGTGCCAGCAGTACGACCGGGACTAGCGGGCCCGAGGGGGAGACCCAGTACTTC	.	TRBD2	18	TRBV6-1	TRBJ2-5
CASSLSGRSQEQYF	TGTGCCAGCAGTTTAAGCGGGAGGTCCCAAGAGCAGTACTTC	.	TRBD2	14	TRBV12-3/TRBV12-4	TRBJ2-7
CASSFGQGRGFYEQYF	TGTGCCAGCAGTTTTGGACAGGGGCGGGGGTTCTACGAGCAGTACTTC	many	TRBD1	16	TRBV12-3/TRBV12-4	TRBJ2-7
CASSQAGQVDQETQYF	TGTGCCAGCAGCCAAGCTGGGCAGGTGGATCAAGAGACCCAGTACTTC	few	.	16	TRBV4-2	TRBJ2-5
CATSDLLRLSGANVLTF	TGTGCCACCAGTGATTTGCTAAGGCTCTCTGGGGCCAACGTCCTGACTTTC	few	.	17	TRBV24-1	TRBJ2-6
CASSQGGTPDEQFF	TGCGCCAGCAGCCAAGGTGGGACTCCGGATGAGCAGTTCTTC	few	.	14	TRBV4-3	TRBJ2-1
CASSLGTGNTEAFF	TGTGCCAGCAGCCTTGGTACAGGGAACACTGAAGCTTTCTTT	many	.	14	TRBV7-2	TRBJ1-1
CAWSVFLDEQFF	TGTGCCTGGAGTGTATTCCTCGATGAGCAGTTCTTC	few	.	12	TRBV30	TRBJ2-1
CATVTGKDKNIQYF	TGTGCCACCGTGACAGGGAAGGACAAAAACATTCAGTACTTC	.	TRBD1	14	TRBV28	TRBJ2-4
CASSLSSGRDNEQFF	TGTGCCAGCAGTTTATCGAGCGGGAGGGACAATGAGCAGTTCTTC	few	TRBD2	15	TRBV27	TRBJ2-1
CASRTVDRLAHTDTQYF	TGTGCCAGCAGGACCGTGGATCGACTAGCACACACAGATACGCAGTATTTT	few	TRBD2	17	TRBV2	TRBJ2-3
CASSFPEEETQYF	TGTGCCAGCAGTTTCCCCGAGGAGGAGACCCAGTACTTC	many	.	13	TRBV28	TRBJ2-5
CASKLAGEQFF	TGTGCCAGCAAACTAGCGGGTGAGCAGTTCTTC	.	TRBD2	11	TRBV2	TRBJ2-1
CASSEAGRTQYF	TGTGCCAGCAGTGAGGCGGGGAGGACCCAGTACTTC	many	.	12	TRBV27	TRBJ2-5
CASSGPGQGLNQETQYF	TGTGCCAGCAGTGGCCCGGGACAGGGGCTTAACCAAGAGACCCAGTACTTC	.	TRBD1	17	TRBV6-1	TRBJ2-5
CSAGPYRDQETQYF	TGCAGTGCGGGGCCCTACAGAGACCAAGAGACCCAGTACTTC	.	.	14	TRBV20-1	TRBJ2-5
CSAKGQSRYEQYF	TGCAGTGCTAAGGGGCAGTCCCGCTACGAGCAGTACTTC	.	.	13	TRBV20-1	TRBJ2-7
CAISESSPPLRTYNEQFF	TGTGCCATCAGTGAGTCGAGTCCACCCCTCAGGACCTACAATGAGCAGTTCTTC	many	.	18	TRBV10-3	TRBJ2-1
CASRKLNSGANVLTF	TGTGCCAGCAGAAAACTAAACTCTGGGGCCAACGTCCTGACTTTC	many	.	15	TRBV12-3/TRBV12-4	TRBJ2-6
CSARGPGLGAHNEQFF	TGCAGTGCTAGAGGGCCGGGACTAGGGGCTCACAATGAGCAGTTCTTC	.	TRBD2	16	TRBV20-1	TRBJ2-1
CASSGIGPTMVEQYF	TGTGCCAGCAGCGGAATAGGTCCCACTATGGTCGAGCAGTACTTC	.	.	15	TRBV27	TRBJ2-7
CASSEFMVETQYF	TGTGCCAGCAGTGAATTTATGGTGGAGACCCAGTACTTC	many	.	13	TRBV25-1	TRBJ2-5
CASSSPGLAGERPRGTQYF	TGTGCCAGCAGTTCCCCAGGACTAGCGGGAGAGAGGCCCAGGGGGACCCAGTACTTC	.	TRBD2	19	TRBV28	TRBJ2-5
CASSPGGRQGIEQYF	TGTGCCAGCTCACCGGGGGGACGACAGGGTATCGAGCAGTACTTC	.	.	15	TRBV18	TRBJ2-7
CSVALMLQLATTDTQYF	TGCAGCGTTGCCCTCATGCTCCAACTAGCTACCACAGATACGCAGTATTTT	many	.	17	TRBV29-1	TRBJ2-3
CSVELASRYEQYF	TGCAGCGTTGAACTAGCCTCCCGCTACGAGCAGTACTTC	.	.	13	TRBV29-1	TRBJ2-7
CASSRGTSVYEQYF	TGTGCCAGCAGCAGGGGGACTAGCGTCTACGAGCAGTACTTC	.	TRBD2	14	TRBV12-3/TRBV12-4	TRBJ2-7
CASHEGNQPQHF	TGTGCCAGCCACGAGGGGAATCAGCCCCAGCATTTT	.	.	12	TRBV18	TRBJ1-5
CASSKRARPHHEQYF	TGTGCCAGCAGTAAAAGGGCCCGGCCCCATCACGAGCAGTACTTC	few	.	15	TRBV25-1	TRBJ2-7
CSPRKGGAASYGYTF	TGCAGTCCAAGAAAGGGGGGGGCCGCATCCTATGGCTACACCTTC	few	.	15	TRBV20-1	TRBJ1-2
CSVEVPDYQNSYEQYF	TGCAGCGTTGAAGTTCCCGACTACCAAAACTCCTACGAGCAGTACTTC	.	.	16	TRBV29-1	TRBJ2-7
CSAPPTRGGDNEQFF	TGCAGCGCCCCCCCGACCCGGGGTGGGGACAATGAGCAGTTCTTC	.	.	15	TRBV29-1	TRBJ2-1
CASRDDRGGKNIQYF	TGTGCCAGCAGGGACGACAGGGGGGGCAAAAACATTCAGTACTTC	few	TRBD1	15	TRBV6-2/TRBV6-3	TRBJ2-4
CSAHSGRSYEQYF	TGCAGTGCTCATAGCGGGAGATCCTACGAGCAGTACTTC	.	TRBD2	13	TRBV20-1	TRBJ2-7
CSARDPWSSYEQYF	TGCAGTGCTAGAGATCCATGGAGCTCCTACGAGCAGTACTTC	few	.	14	TRBV20-1	TRBJ2-7
CASSVTSGPNYEQYF	TGTGCCAGCAGCGTTACTAGCGGCCCAAACTACGAGCAGTACTTC	.	TRBD2	15	TRBV7-2	TRBJ2-7
CASSDWTELAKNIQYF	TGTGCCAGCAGTGATTGGACAGAACTAGCCAAAAACATTCAGTACTTC	.	.	16	TRBV2	TRBJ2-4
CASSWTSGYNEQFF	TGTGCCAGCAGTTGGACGAGCGGCTACAATGAGCAGTTCTTC	many	.	14	TRBV6-2/TRBV6-3	TRBJ2-1
CASSRDRTSGRETQYF	TGCGCCAGCAGCCGAGACAGGACTAGCGGGAGAGAGACCCAGTACTTC	.	TRBD2	16	TRBV4-3	TRBJ2-5
CASSPKAGVSTDTQYF	TGTGCCAGCAGCCCAAAAGCGGGAGTGAGCACAGATACGCAGTATTTT	few	TRBD2	16	TRBV7-3	TRBJ2-3
CASRPSGLAGAYEQYF	TGTGCCAGCAGACCATCGGGACTAGCGGGAGCCTACGAGCAGTACTTC	few	TRBD2	16	TRBV28	TRBJ2-7
CASSVDPGGPHSPLHF	TGTGCCAGCAGCGTAGACCCAGGGGGGCCCCATTCACCCCTCCACTTT	.	TRBD1	16	TRBV9	TRBJ1-6
CASSLALSYYEQYF	TGTGCCAGCAGTTTGGCCCTGTCCTATTACGAGCAGTACTTC	many	.	14	TRBV12-3/TRBV12-4	TRBJ2-7